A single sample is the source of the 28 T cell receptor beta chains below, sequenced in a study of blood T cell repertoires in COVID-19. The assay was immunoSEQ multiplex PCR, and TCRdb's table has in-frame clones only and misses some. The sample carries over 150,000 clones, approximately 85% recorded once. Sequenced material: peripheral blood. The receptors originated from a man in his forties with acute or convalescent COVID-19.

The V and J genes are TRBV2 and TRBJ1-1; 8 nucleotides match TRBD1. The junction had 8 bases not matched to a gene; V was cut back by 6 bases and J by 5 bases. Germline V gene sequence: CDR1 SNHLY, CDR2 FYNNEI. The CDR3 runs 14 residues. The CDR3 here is CASRDDRGQTEAFF. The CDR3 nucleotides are TGTGCCAGCAGGGACGACAGGGGACAGACTGAAGCTTTCTTT. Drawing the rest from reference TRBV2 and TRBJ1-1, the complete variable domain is EPEVTQTPSHQVTQMGQEVILRCVPISNHLYFYWYRQILGQKVEFLVSFYNNEISEKSEIFDDQFSVERPDGSNFTLKIRSTKLEDSAMYFCASRDDRGQTEAFFGQGTRLTVV.

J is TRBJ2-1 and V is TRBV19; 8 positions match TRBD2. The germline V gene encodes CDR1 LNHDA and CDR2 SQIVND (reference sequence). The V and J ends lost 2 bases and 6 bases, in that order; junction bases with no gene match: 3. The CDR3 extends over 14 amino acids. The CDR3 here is CASSIKRGINEQFF. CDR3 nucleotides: TGTGCCAGTAGTATAAAGCGGGGGATCAATGAGCAGTTCTTC.

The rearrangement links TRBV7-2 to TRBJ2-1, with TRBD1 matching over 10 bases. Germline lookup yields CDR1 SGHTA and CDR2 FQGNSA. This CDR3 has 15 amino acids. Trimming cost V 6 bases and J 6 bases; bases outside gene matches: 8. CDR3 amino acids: CASRTRGQGTNEQFF. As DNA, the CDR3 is TGTGCCAGCAGAACGCGGGGACAGGGGACCAATGAGCAGTTCTTC.

CDR3 protein: CASSSGQTNKQFF. In DNA form, the CDR3 reads TGTGCCAGCAGCTCAGGACAGACTAACAAGCAGTTCTTC. V usage is TRBV5-6 and J usage is TRBJ2-1; the D gene is possibly TRBD1 (6 bases). Germline CDR1 reads SGHDT; CDR2 reads YYEEEE. V lost 3 bases to trimming and J lost 11 bases, with 15 bases between them. CDR3 length: 13 residues. Looking up the rest from reference TRBV5-6 and TRBJ2-1 gives the full variable domain: DAGVTQSPTHLIKTRGQQVTLRCSPKSGHDTVSWYQQALGQGPQFIFQYYEEEERQRGNFPDRFSGHQFPNYSSELNVNALLLGDSALYLCASSSGQTNKQFFGPGTRLTVL.

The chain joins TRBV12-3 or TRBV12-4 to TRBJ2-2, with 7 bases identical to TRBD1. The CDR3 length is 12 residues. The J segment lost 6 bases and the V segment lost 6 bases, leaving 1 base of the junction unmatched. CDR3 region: CASRGGSGELFF. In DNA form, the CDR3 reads TGTGCCAGCAGAGGGGGCTCCGGGGAGCTGTTTTTT.

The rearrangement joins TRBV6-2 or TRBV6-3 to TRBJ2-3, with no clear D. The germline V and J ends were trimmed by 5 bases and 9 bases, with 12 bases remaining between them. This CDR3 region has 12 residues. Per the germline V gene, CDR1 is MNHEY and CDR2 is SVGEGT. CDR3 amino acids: CASSLSPQTQYF. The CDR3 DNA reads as TGTGCCAGCAGTCTTTCTCCGCAGACGCAGTATTTT.

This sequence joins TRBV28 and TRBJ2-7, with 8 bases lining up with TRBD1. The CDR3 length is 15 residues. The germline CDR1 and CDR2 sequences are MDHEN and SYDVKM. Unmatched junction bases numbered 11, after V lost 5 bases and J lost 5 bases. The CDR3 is CASSRTRTGSDEQYF. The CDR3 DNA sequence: TGTGCCAGCAGTCGCACACGGACAGGGAGCGACGAGCAGTACTTC.

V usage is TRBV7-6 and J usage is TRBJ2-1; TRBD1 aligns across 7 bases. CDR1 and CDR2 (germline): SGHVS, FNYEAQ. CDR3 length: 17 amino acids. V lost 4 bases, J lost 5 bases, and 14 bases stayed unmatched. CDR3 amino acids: CASSSQISGDRNNEQFF. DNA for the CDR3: TGTGCCAGCAGCTCGCAGATATCAGGGGACAGAAACAATGAGCAGTTCTTC.

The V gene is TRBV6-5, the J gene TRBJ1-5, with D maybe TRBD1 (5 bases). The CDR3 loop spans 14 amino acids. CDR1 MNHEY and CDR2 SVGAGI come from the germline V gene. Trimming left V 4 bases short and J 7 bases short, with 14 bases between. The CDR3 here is CASSSTGFGQPQHF. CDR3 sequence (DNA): TGTGCCAGCAGTTCAACAGGTTTTGGCCAGCCCCAGCATTTT.

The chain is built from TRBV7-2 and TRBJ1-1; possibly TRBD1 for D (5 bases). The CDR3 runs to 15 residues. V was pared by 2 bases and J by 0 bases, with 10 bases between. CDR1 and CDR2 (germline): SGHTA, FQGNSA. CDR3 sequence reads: CASSLSSGVNTEAFF. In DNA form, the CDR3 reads TGTGCCAGCAGCTTATCGTCGGGGGTGAACACTGAAGCTTTCTTT.

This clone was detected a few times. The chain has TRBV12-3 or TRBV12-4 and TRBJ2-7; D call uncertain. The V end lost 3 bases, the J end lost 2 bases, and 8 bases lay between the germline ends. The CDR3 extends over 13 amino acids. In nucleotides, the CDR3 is TGTGCCAGCAGTTTTCAGTTTACCTACGAGCAGTACTTC. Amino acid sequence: CASSFQFTYEQYF.

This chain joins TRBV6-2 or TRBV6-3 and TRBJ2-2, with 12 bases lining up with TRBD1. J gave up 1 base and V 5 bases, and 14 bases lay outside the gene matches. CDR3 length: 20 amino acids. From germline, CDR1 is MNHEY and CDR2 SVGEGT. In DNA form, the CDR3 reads TGTGCCAGCAGTCGCCCTTACCGGGACAGGGGGCAGGAGAACACCGGGGAGCTGTTTTTT. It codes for CASSRPYRDRGQENTGELFF.

The CDR3 coding sequence is TGCGCCAGCAGCTCCAACAGGGGTGGCTACACCTTC. Its protein product is CASSSNRGGYTF. The chain carries TRBV5-1 and TRBJ1-2, with 7 bases identical to TRBD1. Trimming at V came to 3 bases and at J to 7 bases, leaving 3 bases not matched to a gene. Germline-derived CDR1 and CDR2 are SGHRS and YFSETQ. The CDR3 has 12 residues.

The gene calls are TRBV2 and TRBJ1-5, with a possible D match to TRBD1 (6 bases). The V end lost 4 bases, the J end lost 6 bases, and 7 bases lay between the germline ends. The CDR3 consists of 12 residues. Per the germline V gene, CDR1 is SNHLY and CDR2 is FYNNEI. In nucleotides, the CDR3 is TGTGCCAGCAGTGCAGGGGTTCAGCCCCAGCATTTT. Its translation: CASSAGVQPQHF.

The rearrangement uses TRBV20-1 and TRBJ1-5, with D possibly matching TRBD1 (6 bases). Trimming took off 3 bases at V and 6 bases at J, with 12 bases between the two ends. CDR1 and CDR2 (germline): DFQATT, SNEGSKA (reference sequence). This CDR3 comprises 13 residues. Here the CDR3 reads CSASKQGGQPQHF. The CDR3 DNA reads TGCAGTGCTAGTAAACAGGGCGGTCAGCCCCAGCATTTT.

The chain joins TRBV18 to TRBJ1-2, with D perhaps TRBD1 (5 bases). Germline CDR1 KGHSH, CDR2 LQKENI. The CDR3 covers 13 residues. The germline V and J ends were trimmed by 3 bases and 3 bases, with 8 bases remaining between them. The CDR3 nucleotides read TGTGCCAGCTCACCCACGGGGGACTATGGCTACACCTTC. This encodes CASSPTGDYGYTF.

The DNA for the CDR3 is TGTGCCAGCAGGCCGGGATGGTTGAACACTGAAGCTTTCTTT. This codes for CASRPGWLNTEAFF. The chain has TRBV6-5 and TRBJ1-1, with D unresolved. This CDR3 has 14 residues. Germline assignment: CDR1 MNHEY and CDR2 SVGAGI. V lost 6 bases, J lost 0 bases, and 11 bases lay in between.

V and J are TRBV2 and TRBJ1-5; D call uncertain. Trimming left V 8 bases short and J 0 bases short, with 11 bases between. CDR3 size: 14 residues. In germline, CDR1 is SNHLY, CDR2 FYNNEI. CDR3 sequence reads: CASHGAYSNQPQHF. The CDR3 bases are TGTGCCAGCCATGGAGCCTATAGCAATCAGCCCCAGCATTTT. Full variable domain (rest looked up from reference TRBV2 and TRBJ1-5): EPEVTQTPSHQVTQMGQEVILRCVPISNHLYFYWYRQILGQKVEFLVSFYNNEISEKSEIFDDQFSVERPDGSNFTLKIRSTKLEDSAMYFCASHGAYSNQPQHFGDGTRLSIL.

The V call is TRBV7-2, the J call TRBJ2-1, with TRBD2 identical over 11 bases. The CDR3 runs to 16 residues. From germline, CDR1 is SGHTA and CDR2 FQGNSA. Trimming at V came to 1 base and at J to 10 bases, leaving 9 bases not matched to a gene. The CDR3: CASSLVASGGQEEQFF. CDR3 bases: TGTGCCAGCAGCTTAGTGGCTAGCGGGGGGCAAGAGGAGCAGTTCTTC.

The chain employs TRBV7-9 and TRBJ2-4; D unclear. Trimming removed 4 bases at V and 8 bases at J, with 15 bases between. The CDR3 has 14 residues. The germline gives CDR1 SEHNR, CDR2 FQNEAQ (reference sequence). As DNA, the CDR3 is TGTGCCAGCAGCTACTTCAGCGCGCTGGACATTCAGTACTTC. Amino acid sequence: CASSYFSALDIQYF.

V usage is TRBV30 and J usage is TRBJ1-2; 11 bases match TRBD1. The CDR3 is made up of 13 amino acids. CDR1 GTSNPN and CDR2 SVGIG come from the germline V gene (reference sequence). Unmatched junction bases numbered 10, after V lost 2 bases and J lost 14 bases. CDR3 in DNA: TGTGCCTGGAGTCTCGGACAGGGGGCGCGGAGGACCTTC. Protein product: CAWSLGQGARRTF.

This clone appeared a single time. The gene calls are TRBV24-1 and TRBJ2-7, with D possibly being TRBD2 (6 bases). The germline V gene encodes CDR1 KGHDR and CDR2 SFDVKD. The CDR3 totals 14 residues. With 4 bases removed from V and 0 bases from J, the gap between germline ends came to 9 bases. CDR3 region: CATSERGSSYEQYF. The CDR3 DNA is TGTGCCACCAGTGAACGGGGGTCCTCCTACGAGCAGTACTTC.

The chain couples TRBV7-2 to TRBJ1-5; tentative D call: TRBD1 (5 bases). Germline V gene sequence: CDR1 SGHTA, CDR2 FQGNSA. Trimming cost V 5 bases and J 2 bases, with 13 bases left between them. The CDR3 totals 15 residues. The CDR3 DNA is TGTGCCAGCAGCCCGGGCAGGGCCGGCAATCAGCCCCAGCATTTT. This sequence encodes CASSPGRAGNQPQHF.

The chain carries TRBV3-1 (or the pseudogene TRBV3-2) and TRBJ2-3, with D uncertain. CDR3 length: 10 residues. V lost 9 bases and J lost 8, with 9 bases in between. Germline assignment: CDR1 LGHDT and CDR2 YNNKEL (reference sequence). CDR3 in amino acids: CASDSGTQYF. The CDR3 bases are TGTGCCAGTGATTCAGGTACGCAGTATTTT.

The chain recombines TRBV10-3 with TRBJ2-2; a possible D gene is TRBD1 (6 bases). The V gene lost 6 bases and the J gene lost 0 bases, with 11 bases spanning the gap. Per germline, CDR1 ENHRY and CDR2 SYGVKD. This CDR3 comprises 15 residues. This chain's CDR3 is CAISDRIANTGELFF. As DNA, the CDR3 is TGTGCCATCAGCGACAGGATAGCGAACACCGGGGAGCTGTTTTTT.

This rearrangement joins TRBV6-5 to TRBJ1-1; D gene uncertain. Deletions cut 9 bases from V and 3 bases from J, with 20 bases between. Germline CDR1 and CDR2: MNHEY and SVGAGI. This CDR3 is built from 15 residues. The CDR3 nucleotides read TGTGCCAGTAGGTGGGCTCCGAATCCCGACACTGAAGCTTTCTTT. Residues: CASRWAPNPDTEAFF.

This CDR3 is CATSRDAGIQPQHF. DNA for the CDR3: TGTGCCACCAGCAGAGATGCCGGGATCCAGCCCCAGCATTTT. The chain has TRBV15 and TRBJ1-5; D call uncertain. This CDR3 contains 14 residues. Trimming removed 0 bases at V and 7 bases at J, with 10 bases between. The germline CDR1 and CDR2 sequences are LNHNV and YYDKDF (reference sequence).

CDR3 coding DNA: TGTGCCAGCAGCTTACTAGGAGGGTGGGTCCAAGAGACCCAGTACTTC. Translation: CASSLLGGWVQETQYF. V is TRBV11-2 and J is TRBJ2-5, with D perhaps matching TRBD2 (6 bases). The CDR3 contains 16 residues. CDR1 and CDR2 (germline): SGHAT, FQNNGV. Trimming took 2 bases from V and 1 from J, leaving 14 bases between them.